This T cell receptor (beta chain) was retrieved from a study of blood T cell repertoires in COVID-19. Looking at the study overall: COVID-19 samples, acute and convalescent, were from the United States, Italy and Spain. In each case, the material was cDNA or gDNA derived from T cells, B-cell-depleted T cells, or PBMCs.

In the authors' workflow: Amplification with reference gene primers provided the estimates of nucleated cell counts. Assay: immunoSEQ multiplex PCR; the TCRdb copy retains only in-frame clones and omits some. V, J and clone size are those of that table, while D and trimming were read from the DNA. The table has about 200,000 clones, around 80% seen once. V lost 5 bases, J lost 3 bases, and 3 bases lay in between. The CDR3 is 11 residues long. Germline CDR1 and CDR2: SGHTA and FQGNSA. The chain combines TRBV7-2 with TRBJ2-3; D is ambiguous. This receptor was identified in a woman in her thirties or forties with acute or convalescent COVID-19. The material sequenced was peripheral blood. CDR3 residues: CASSPTDTQYF. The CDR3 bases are TGTGCCAGCAGCCCTACAGATACGCAGTATTTT.